The rows below give T cell receptor beta chains drawn from one sample of a study of T-cell reconstitution after alpha-beta-depleted transplantation in children. TCRdb redid the calling of the PCR reads with MiXCR, one entry per CDR3 protein. The sample has 330,000 or so distinct CDR3 sequences; just over 7.5% are singletons. The input for sequencing was peripheral blood, taken 360 days after TCRalphabeta/CD19-depleted stem cell transplant. The receptors shown here come from a female patient between 2 and 10 years old who had a stem cell transplant for Fanconi anemia, so the T cells may come from the graft donor. The conserved cysteine and the conserved F or W are not part of the CDR3 here.

V: TRBV4-1; CDR3: ASSPGQGVPTDTQY
V: TRBV24-1; CDR3: ATSGVPSGYNEQF
V: TRBV7-2; CDR3: ASSSHPGQPQH
V: TRBV3-1; CDR3: ASSQEREGPVHEQF
V: TRBV7-9; CDR3: ASSRGEQF
V: TRBV6-2/TRBV6-3; CDR3: ASSYRGANQPQH
V: TRBV12-5; CDR3: ASGLGRGRNSPLH
V: TRBV6-5; CDR3: ASSYSPTGLMGYT
V: TRBV11-2; CDR3: ASSFYPGEQF
V: TRBV20-1; CDR3: SAPRVSEQY
V: TRBV28; CDR3: ASSFPGTPSYEQY
V: TRBV6-5; CDR3: ASSSPRRRGTEAF
V: TRBV5-1; CDR3: ASSADRNGGELF
V: TRBV7-4; CDR3: ASSRSPGQGYSNQPQH
V: TRBV9; CDR3: ASSPFYNEQF
V: TRBV20-1; CDR3: SAREGPRGMF
V: TRBV5-5; CDR3: ASSYGGGGEAF
V: TRBV28; CDR3: ASSFQNYEQY
V: TRBV4-3; CDR3: ASSPGPVPNTEAF
V: TRBV20-1; CDR3: SARDSPRNYEQY
V: TRBV14; CDR3: ASSQVGLQERQY
V: TRBV19; CDR3: ASSIRGQGNTEAF
V: TRBV20-1; CDR3: SASTLAGMADTQY